This entry is about one TCR beta chain. The sample comes from a study of sequential checkpoint blockade in melanoma. Study context: First-line arms were nivolumab then ipilimumab, or the reverse, randomized 1:1. After both sequences, patients received maintenance nivolumab.

Treatment: randomized to nivolumab then ipilimumab (arm A) or the reverse (arm B). No patient had prior DNA-damaging chemotherapy. From thawed PBMCs, live CD3+CD8+ cells negative for CD19 and CD56 were sorted. Using immunoSEQ multiplex PCR, the repertoire was profiled, and TCRdb retains in-frame clones only, with some absent. The sample includes several thousand clones, around 66% of them seen just once. Germline V gene sequence: CDR1 MNHNS, CDR2 SASEGT. The CDR3 covers 12 residues. The germline V and J ends were trimmed by 6 bases and 1 base, with 7 bases remaining between them. The sequencing used CD8+ T cells sorted from blood (inferred from file names), collected from a patient given nivolumab and ipilimumab in sequence. This chain connects TRBV6-1 to TRBJ2-7; D call uncertain. The origin of this receptor is a human donor with melanoma. The CDR3 protein is CASSLMSYEQYF. In DNA, the CDR3 is TGTGCCAGCAGCCTAATGTCCTACGAGCAGTACTTC.